The clone carrying this TCR beta chain was seen a handful of times. The data are from a study of identical twins. TCRdb independently ran MiXCR on the 5' RACE reads; one entry per CDR3 protein. The top ten clones hold around 4.5% of a sample with fewer than 900,000 distinct CDR3 sequences, approximately 21% of them seen once. The CDR3 runs 13 residues. Germline lookup yields CDR1 SGHRS and CDR2 YFSETQ. With 1 base removed from V and 3 bases from J, the gap between germline ends came to 8 bases. These data also featured in a second study, about T cells expressing NK-cell markers. That paper adds: Repertoire data for TCR beta were derived from sorted T cells (CD3+CD56+NKG2C+, CD3+CD56+NKG2C- and CD3+CD56-NKG2C+).

The sample was PBMCs. This chain uses TRBV5-1 with TRBJ2-7; D is uncertain. The source is a woman aged 18-29 years in good health. The CDR3 DNA reads TGCGCCAGCAGCTTGAGCCCCCTCTACGAGCAGTACTTC. Encoded protein: CASSLSPLYEQYF.